This passage covers 24 T cell receptor beta chains from one sample sequenced in a study of CD8+ T cells in alopecia areata. Following extraction, RNA underwent reverse transcription to cDNA, which served as the sequencing template. Here immunoSEQ multiplex PCR was the method, and the copy in TCRdb shows in-frame clones only, minus some. The sample consists of over 150,000 clones, about 56% of them appearing once. Sequenced sample: CD8+ T cells sorted from blood. The origin of the receptors is a human donor in good health.

This clone was detected once. V gene TRBV7-9 combines with J gene TRBJ1-2; TRBD1 might be the D (5 bases). The germline V and J ends were trimmed by 3 bases and 5 bases, with 13 bases remaining between them. Germline CDR1 reads SEHNR; CDR2 reads FQNEAQ (reference sequence). This CDR3 has 14 residues. CDR3 bases: TGTGCCAGCAGCTTGGGGGTCGCCCAATATGGCTACACCTTC. This codes for CASSLGVAQYGYTF.

This clone was seen a few times. V gene TRBV27 combines with J gene TRBJ2-7; 10 bases match TRBD1. V was clipped by 5 bases and J by 4 bases; unmatched bases: 5. The CDR3 totals 14 residues. The V gene's germline CDR1 is MNHEY and CDR2 SMNVEV (reference sequence). As DNA, the CDR3 is TGTGCCAGCAGTCCCTGGGACAGGGGATACGAGCAGTACTTC. This encodes CASSPWDRGYEQYF.

This rearrangement joins TRBV7-2 to TRBJ2-7; tentative D call: TRBD1 (6 bases). The CDR3 extends over 13 amino acids. Germline lookup yields CDR1 SGHTA and CDR2 FQGNSA. The V gene lost 5 bases and the J gene lost 1 base, with 9 bases spanning the gap. The CDR3 DNA reads TGTGCCAGCAGCCTTGACAGGTCCTACGAGCAGTACTTC. Amino acids: CASSLDRSYEQYF.

In this sample, this clone turned up once. The genes are TRBV7-9 and TRBJ2-3; 7 nucleotides match TRBD1. There are 18 residues in the CDR3. Per germline, CDR1 SEHNR and CDR2 FQNEAQ (reference sequence). V trimming: 6 bases; J trimming: 0 bases; junction bases outside the gene matches: 15. The CDR3 DNA follows: TGTGCCAGCAGACCTACAGGGGCCGTCATCTCTAGCACAGATACGCAGTATTTT. Translating it yields CASRPTGAVISSTDTQYF.

This clone showed up just a few times. J is TRBJ2-3 and V is TRBV2; maybe TRBD1 (5 bases). The CDR3 extends over 14 amino acids. Germline loops: CDR1 SNHLY, CDR2 FYNNEI. The V gene lost 7 bases and the J gene lost 0 bases, with 11 bases spanning the gap. The CDR3 loop reads CASTQGFSTDTQYF. The CDR3 DNA is TGTGCCAGCACCCAGGGCTTCAGCACAGATACGCAGTATTTT.

This clone was seen a handful of times. The chain links TRBV29-1 to TRBJ2-2, with a possible D match to TRBD1 (6 bases). The V gene lost 3 bases and the J gene lost 7 bases, with 12 bases spanning the gap. The CDR3 has 13 residues. Germline V gene sequence: CDR1 SQVTM, CDR2 ANQGSEA. The CDR3 spells CSVDTQGLGELFF. The CDR3 DNA is TGCAGCGTTGATACACAGGGTCTCGGGGAGCTGTTTTTT.

A few counts support this clone. The chain has TRBV12-5 and TRBJ2-1, with no clear D. Deletions cut 2 bases from V and 8 bases from J, with 7 bases between. The CDR3 runs to 12 residues. CDR1 and CDR2 from the germline V gene are LGHNT and FRNRAP. In DNA, the CDR3 is TGTGCTAGTGGTTTGCCCCTTTATGAGCAGTTCTTC. Protein product: CASGLPLYEQFF.

The chain recombines TRBV29-1 with TRBJ1-2, with D unresolved. The CDR3 has 11 amino acids. CDR1 is SQVTM, CDR2 ANQGSEA, per germline. The germline V and J ends were trimmed by 7 bases and 4 bases, with 10 bases remaining between them. The CDR3 nucleotides are TGCAGCGCGGGAGAGGGCTATGGCTACACCTTC. Translation: CSAGEGYGYTF.

The rearrangement joins TRBV4-1 to TRBJ1-5; no clear D gene. The CDR3 is 17 amino acids. Germline-derived CDR1 and CDR2 are MGHRA and YSYEKL. Trimming shortened V by 0 bases and J by 0 bases, and 12 bases separated the two germline ends. For the CDR3, the DNA is TGCGCCAGCAGCCAAGAGGATGTACAGAATAGCAATCAGCCCCAGCATTTT. This gives the protein CASSQEDVQNSNQPQHF.

The gene calls are TRBV29-1 and TRBJ2-3; 8 bases match TRBD2. Looked up from germline, CDR1 is SQVTM and CDR2 is ANQGSEA. CDR3 length: 13 amino acids. CDR3 bases: TGCTGCGCCACCGGGGGGGAGGTAGATACGCAGTATTTT. Translated: CCATGGEVDTQYF.

The gene calls are TRBV13 and TRBJ2-5; 8 bases line up with TRBD2. The V gene end was trimmed by 2 bases and the J gene end by 2 bases; junction bases not matched to a gene: 4. Looked up from germline, CDR1 is PRHDT and CDR2 is FYEKMQ (reference sequence). The CDR3 has 15 residues. As DNA, the CDR3 is TGTGCCAGCAGCTTAAATCCTAGCGGGCAAGAGACCCAGTACTTC. Its protein product is CASSLNPSGQETQYF. Full variable domain (rest looked up from reference TRBV13 and TRBJ2-5): AAGVIQSPRHLIKEKRETATLKCYPIPRHDTVYWYQQGPGQDPQFLISFYEKMQSDKGSIPDRFSAQQFSDYHSELNMSSLELGDSALYFCASSLNPSGQETQYFGPGTRLLVL.

This clone was picked up a small number of times. The rearrangement uses TRBV7-9 and TRBJ2-1, with 9 bases lining up with TRBD1. Losses at the gene ends were 4 bases for V and 4 bases for J; bases not matched to a gene: 5. The CDR3 contains 15 residues. CDR1 is SEHNR and CDR2 is FQNEAQ in the germline V gene (reference sequence). The DNA for the CDR3 is TGTGCCAGCAGCTCAACAGGGGGCCAATACAATGAGCAGTTCTTC. Its protein is CASSSTGGQYNEQFF.

The chain combines TRBV5-1 with TRBJ2-5; TRBD2 aligns across 9 bases. V trimming: 1 base; J trimming: 3 bases; junction bases outside the gene matches: 1. There are 14 residues in the CDR3. Germline V lookup: CDR1 SGHRS, CDR2 YFSETQ. CDR3: CASSLPSGEETQYF. The CDR3 bases are TGCGCCAGCAGCTTGCCTAGCGGGGAAGAGACCCAGTACTTC.

This clone was counted a single time. The V call is TRBV5-1, the J call TRBJ2-1; D gene ambiguous. This CDR3 has 13 residues. Deletions cut 4 bases from V and 7 bases from J, with 12 bases between. Per germline, CDR1 SGHRS and CDR2 YFSETQ. The CDR3 DNA reads as TGCGCCAGCAGCCTAATGACTCGTAATGAGCAGTTCTTC. It codes for CASSLMTRNEQFF.

In this sample, this clone turned up a few times. This chain links TRBV4-1 with TRBJ2-1; 11 nucleotides align to TRBD2. The trim removed 1 base at V and 5 bases at J, leaving 4 bases unmatched. The CDR3 length is 16 residues. Germline loops: CDR1 MGHRA, CDR2 YSYEKL. The chain's CDR3 is CASSQGTSGGHNEQFF. The CDR3 nucleotides are TGCGCCAGCAGCCAAGGAACTAGCGGGGGCCACAATGAGCAGTTCTTC.

The chain joins TRBV27 to TRBJ2-7; no reliable D call. Germline CDR1 reads MNHEY; CDR2 reads SMNVEV (reference sequence). CDR3 size: 15 residues. V was pared by 8 bases and J by 7 bases, with 24 bases between. The CDR3 coding sequence is TGTGCCAGCCGGGCCCCCGTGGCTCGTATGTGGGAGCAGTACTTC. This encodes CASRAPVARMWEQYF.

The V call is TRBV30, the J call TRBJ2-7; D remains ambiguous. Germline loops: CDR1 GTSNPN, CDR2 SVGIG (reference sequence). V lost 2 bases to trimming and J lost 3 bases, with 11 bases between them. CDR3 length equals 13 residues. The CDR3 is CAWSMSEIYEQYF. CDR3 DNA: TGTGCCTGGAGTATGTCAGAAATCTACGAGCAGTACTTC.

The genes are TRBV27 and TRBJ1-1; no clear D gene. The V end was cut by 7 bases, the J end by 0 bases, with 3 bases between. The CDR3 consists of 11 residues. Germline lookup yields CDR1 MNHEY and CDR2 SMNVEV (reference sequence). The CDR3 protein is CASNMNTEAFF. DNA for the CDR3: TGTGCCAGCAATATGAACACTGAAGCTTTCTTT.

The CDR3 DNA sequence: TGTGCCAGCAGCTTGGGGGACACCGCCTACGAGCAGTACTTC. It specifies CASSLGDTAYEQYF. V and J are TRBV27 and TRBJ2-7, with TRBD1 as a possible D gene (6 bases). Germline lookup yields CDR1 MNHEY and CDR2 SMNVEV (reference sequence). The germline V and J ends were trimmed by 6 bases and 2 bases, with 14 bases remaining between them. The CDR3 is 14 residues long.

The DNA for the CDR3 is TGTGCCAGCAGTTACTCGGATCGTTATGGCTACACCTTC. It encodes CASSYSDRYGYTF. This rearrangement joins TRBV6-6 to TRBJ1-2; no firm D call. V lost 0 bases to trimming and J lost 5 bases, with 7 bases between them. In germline, CDR1 is MNHNY, CDR2 SVGAGI (reference sequence). CDR3 length equals 13 residues.

Ten or more counts support this clone. The V gene is TRBV19, the J gene TRBJ1-1; D perhaps matches TRBD1 (5 bases). Trimming took 6 bases from V and 4 from J, leaving 21 bases between them. Germline CDR1 LNHDA, CDR2 SQIVND (reference sequence). The CDR3 runs 16 residues. CDR3 residues: CASSPGRGIGGTEAFF. The CDR3 DNA follows: TGTGCCAGTAGCCCAGGGCGGGGCATTGGGGGCACTGAAGCTTTCTTT. The full variable domain, with the rest looked up from reference TRBV19 and TRBJ1-1, is DGGITQSPKYLFRKEGQNVTLSCEQNLNHDAMYWYRQDPGQGLRLIYYSQIVNDFQKGDIAEGYSVSREKKESFPLTVTSAQKNPTAFYLCASSPGRGIGGTEAFFGQGTRLTVV.

The DNA for the CDR3 is TGTGCTAGTGGTTTGGTACCCTCAGAGACAGGGAAAGAGACCCAGTACTTC. This encodes CASGLVPSETGKETQYF. The chain carries TRBV12-5 and TRBJ2-5; TRBD1 aligns across 7 bases. This CDR3 has 17 residues. CDR1 and CDR2 (germline): LGHNT, FRNRAP. The J segment lost 3 bases and the V segment lost 0 bases, leaving 10 bases of the junction unmatched.

V gene TRBV7-9 combines with J gene TRBJ2-5; a weak D match, TRBD1 (5 bases). This CDR3 is built from 14 residues. The germline CDR1 and CDR2 sequences are SEHNR and FQNEAQ (reference sequence). Trimming took off 4 bases at V and 2 bases at J, with 11 bases between the two ends. For the CDR3, the DNA is TGTGCCAGCAGCTCGACAGAGTTTCAAGAGACCCAGTACTTC. Amino acids: CASSSTEFQETQYF.

The chain carries TRBV7-8 and TRBJ2-4, with TRBD1 matching 9 bases. The CDR3 has 16 amino acids. V shed 4 bases, J shed 0 bases, and the junction held 4 bases outside the gene matches. CDR1 is SGHVS, CDR2 FQNEAQ, per germline. CDR3: CASSSGTGLAKNIQYF. CDR3 nucleotide sequence: TGTGCCAGCAGCTCCGGGACAGGGCTAGCCAAAAACATTCAGTACTTC.